The 32 T cell receptor beta chains presented below share a single source sample, sequenced in a study of blood T cell repertoires in COVID-19. Repertoires were generated with immunoSEQ multiplex PCR, while TCRdb's copy carries only in-frame clones and drops some. The sample shows approximately 250,000 clones, 70% to 90% of them seen only once. Sequencing was done on a sample of PBMCs or T cells enriched from blood (not recorded which). The receptor set was obtained from a woman aged 25 to 45 with acute COVID-19.

This clone appeared a single time. This chain connects TRBV30 to TRBJ1-5, with D unresolved. Germline CDR1 and CDR2: GTSNPN and SVGIG (reference sequence). V dropped 0 bases and J dropped 7 bases, with 13 bases sitting between them. CDR3 length: 14 amino acids. Here the CDR3 reads CAWSVAAIGQPQHF. The CDR3 DNA follows: TGTGCCTGGAGTGTAGCAGCCATCGGGCAGCCCCAGCATTTT.

The rearrangement joins TRBV7-8 to TRBJ1-4; 7 nucleotides agree with TRBD1. The CDR3 has 16 residues. Germline values: CDR1 SGHVS, CDR2 FQNEAQ. The J segment lost 0 bases and the V segment lost 5 bases, leaving 6 bases of the junction unmatched. The CDR3 reads CASSETGETTNEKLFF. The DNA for the CDR3 is TGTGCCAGCAGCGAAACAGGGGAAACAACTAATGAAAAACTGTTTTTT.

V is TRBV27 and J is TRBJ2-3; 7 nucleotides match TRBD2. Per the germline V gene, CDR1 is MNHEY and CDR2 is SMNVEV (reference sequence). CDR3 length: 15 residues. V was pared by 5 bases and J by 4 bases, with 9 bases of the junction left unmatched. This chain's CDR3 is CASSPTRLAADTQYF. The CDR3 DNA reads TGTGCCAGCAGTCCAACTCGACTAGCTGCAGATACGCAGTATTTT.

The chain recombines TRBV27 with TRBJ1-2; 10 nucleotides align to TRBD1. Losses at the gene ends were 5 bases for V and 6 bases for J; bases not matched to a gene: 3. The CDR3 length is 13 residues. From germline, CDR1 is MNHEY and CDR2 SMNVEV (reference sequence). Here the CDR3 DNA reads TGTGCCAGCAGTCAGGGGACAGGGGATGGCTACACCTTC. Translation: CASSQGTGDGYTF.

The chain links TRBV6-4 to TRBJ2-1; no clear D. V was clipped by 5 bases and J by 5 bases, with 19 bases between them. The CDR3 has 16 amino acids. From germline, CDR1 is MRHNA and CDR2 SNTAGT. The CDR3 protein is CASSSSPTPTHNEQFF. Here the CDR3 DNA reads TGTGCCAGCAGTTCCTCCCCGACACCGACACACAATGAGCAGTTCTTC.

The chain links TRBV7-3 to TRBJ2-2; 9 bases map to TRBD1. The CDR3 runs 15 residues. The junction had 4 bases not matched to a gene; V was cut back by 5 bases and J by 3 bases. From germline, CDR1 is SGHTA and CDR2 FQGTGA. The CDR3 sequence: CASSPGTGYTGELFF. CDR3 nucleotides: TGTGCCAGCAGCCCAGGGACAGGGTACACCGGGGAGCTGTTTTTT. Full variable domain (remainder filled in from reference TRBV7-3 and TRBJ2-2): GAGVSQTPSNKVTEKGKYVELRCDPISGHTALYWYRQSLGQGPEFLIYFQGTGAADDSGLPNDRFFAVRPEGSVSTLKIQRTERGDSAVYLCASSPGTGYTGELFFGEGSRLTVL.

The rearrangement links TRBV19 to TRBJ1-5; weak D call: TRBD1 (6 bases). With 7 bases removed from V and 5 bases from J, the gap between germline ends came to 12 bases. Germline-derived CDR1 and CDR2 are LNHDA and SQIVND (reference sequence). This CDR3 is 13 amino acids long. The CDR3 region has the DNA TGTGCCAGTACGAACAGGGTAGATCAGCCCCAGCATTTT. It encodes CASTNRVDQPQHF.

The V and J genes are TRBV18 and TRBJ2-3, with D possibly matching TRBD2 (5 bases). Between the trimmed V and J ends, which lost 1 base and 3 bases, there was a span of 17 bases. The CDR3 sequence is 17 residues long. Germline CDR1 and CDR2: KGHSH and LQKENI. The CDR3 is CASSPRERTRQTDTQYF. The CDR3 DNA is TGTGCCAGCTCACCACGGGAGCGGACCCGGCAAACAGATACGCAGTATTTT.

This chain joins TRBV5-1 and TRBJ1-1, with 11 bases aligning to TRBD1. The CDR3 covers 15 residues. V gave up 5 bases and J gave up 10 bases; unmatched junction bases: 13. Germline loops: CDR1 SGHRS, CDR2 YFSETQ. The CDR3 here is CASSSTGTGGEGAFF. As DNA, the CDR3 is TGCGCCAGCAGTTCCACCGGGACAGGGGGTGAGGGAGCTTTCTTT.

The rearrangement joins TRBV27 to TRBJ2-2; D is unresolved. Trimming removed 5 bases at V and 0 bases at J, with 13 bases between. The CDR3 is 16 amino acids. Looked up from germline, CDR1 is MNHEY and CDR2 is SMNVEV (reference sequence). CDR3 in amino acids: CASSPRRGANTGELFF. The CDR3, as DNA: TGTGCCAGCAGTCCCCGGCGCGGAGCGAACACCGGGGAGCTGTTTTTT.

J is TRBJ2-1 and V is TRBV3-1 (or the pseudogene TRBV3-2); D remains unclear. The CDR3 length is 12 residues. Trimming cost V 5 bases and J 9 bases, with 11 bases left between them. Germline CDR1 and CDR2: LGHDT and YNNKEL (reference sequence). The CDR3: CASSDSKGEQFF. The CDR3 DNA reads as TGTGCCAGCAGCGATAGCAAAGGTGAGCAGTTCTTC.

V is TRBV7-8 and J is TRBJ1-4, with D perhaps TRBD1 (6 bases). CDR1 is SGHVS, CDR2 FQNEAQ, per germline. The CDR3 is 15 amino acids. Trimming stripped 5 bases from V and 0 bases from J, with 10 bases between. Written as DNA, the CDR3 is TGTGCCAGCAGCCTCGGACAGTCAACTAATGAAAAACTGTTTTTT. Translation gives CASSLGQSTNEKLFF.

The table lists this clone with a count of one. CDR3 coding DNA: TGTGCCAGCAGCTACGGGGGTCAGATGAACACTGAAGCTTTCTTT. Protein sequence: CASSYGGQMNTEAFF. The chain combines TRBV7-2 with TRBJ1-1, with TRBD1 as a possible D gene (5 bases). V shed 4 bases and J shed 0 bases, with 12 bases lying between them. The germline V gene encodes CDR1 SGHTA and CDR2 FQGNSA. CDR3 length: 15 amino acids.

The rearrangement joins TRBV7-3 to TRBJ2-3; TRBD2 matches at 11 bases. CDR3 length equals 18 residues. Germline loops: CDR1 SGHTA, CDR2 FQGTGA. V was clipped by 5 bases and J by 4 bases; unmatched bases: 14. The CDR3 bases are TGTGCCAGCAGCGCCGGGACTAGCGGCTCAGGTGGCGCAGATACGCAGTATTTT. Encoded protein: CASSAGTSGSGGADTQYF. Combining the CDR3 with reference TRBV7-3 and TRBJ2-3 gives the whole variable domain GAGVSQTPSNKVTEKGKYVELRCDPISGHTALYWYRQSLGQGPEFLIYFQGTGAADDSGLPNDRFFAVRPEGSVSTLKIQRTERGDSAVYLCASSAGTSGSGGADTQYFGPGTRLTVL.

This CDR3 is CASSEVAGGPDTQYF. As DNA, the CDR3 is TGTGCCAGCAGTGAGGTGGCGGGAGGGCCAGATACGCAGTATTTT. The chain employs TRBV6-1 and TRBJ2-3, with TRBD2 identical over 9 bases. V trimming: 3 bases; J trimming: 4 bases; junction bases outside the gene matches: 5. The germline gives CDR1 MNHNS, CDR2 SASEGT. The CDR3 covers 15 residues.

V and J are TRBV14 and TRBJ2-7; 8 nucleotides match TRBD2. Germline CDR1 is SGHDN and CDR2 is FVKESK. The V gene end was trimmed by 2 bases and the J gene end by 9 bases; junction bases not matched to a gene: 9. The CDR3 is 14 amino acids. This CDR3 is CASSQSGSGFWQYF. In nucleotides, the CDR3 is TGTGCCAGCAGCCAAAGCGGGAGCGGATTTTGGCAGTACTTC. Full variable domain (missing parts from reference TRBV14 and TRBJ2-7): EAGVTQFPSHSVIEKGQTVTLRCDPISGHDNLYWYRRVMGKEIKFLLHFVKESKQDESGMPNNRFLAERTGGTYSTLKVQPAELEDSGVYFCASSQSGSGFWQYFGPGTRLTVT.

The J gene is TRBJ2-7, the V gene TRBV24-1; D uncertain. The CDR3 has 11 amino acids. Trimming shortened V by 4 bases and J by 4 bases, and 4 bases separated the two germline ends. Per germline, CDR1 KGHDR and CDR2 SFDVKD. CDR3 nucleotide sequence: TGTGCCACCAGTGACGAGTACGAGCAGTACTTC. Its protein product is CATSDEYEQYF.

The chain couples TRBV7-9 to TRBJ2-3; 9 nucleotides line up with TRBD1. V trimming: 7 bases; J trimming: 5 bases; junction bases outside the gene matches: 7. The CDR3 consists of 14 residues. The germline gives CDR1 SEHNR, CDR2 FQNEAQ (reference sequence). The CDR3 coding sequence is TGTGCCAGCACGTTGGACAGGGGTATAGATACGCAGTATTTT. Amino acids: CASTLDRGIDTQYF.

The genes are TRBV15 and TRBJ1-1; D is perhaps TRBD1 (6 bases). Germline V gene sequence: CDR1 LNHNV, CDR2 YYDKDF (reference sequence). There are 14 residues in the CDR3. Trimming cost V 5 bases and J 1 base, with 11 bases left between them. In DNA, the CDR3 is TGTGCCACCAGCGGAATGACAGGGAACACTGAAGCTTTCTTT. Translating gives CATSGMTGNTEAFF.

V usage is TRBV2 and J usage is TRBJ1-4, with 9 positions matching TRBD1. From germline, CDR1 is SNHLY and CDR2 FYNNEI. Losses at the gene ends were 11 bases for V and 7 bases for J; bases not matched to a gene: 8. The CDR3 is 13 residues long. The CDR3, as DNA: TGTGCCTCACTCGAGACAGGGGGTGAAAAACTGTTTTTT. Amino acids: CASLETGGEKLFF. Variable domain in full (rest from reference TRBV2 and TRBJ1-4): EPEVTQTPSHQVTQMGQEVILRCVPISNHLYFYWYRQILGQKVEFLVSFYNNEISEKSEIFDDQFSVERPDGSNFTLKIRSTKLEDSAMYFCASLETGGEKLFFGSGTQLSVL.

This chain links TRBV9 with TRBJ2-3, with D hard to call. This CDR3 region has 13 residues. V was shortened by 4 bases and J by 2 bases, with 8 bases between the two germline ends. CDR1 and CDR2 from the germline V gene are SGDLS and YYNGEE. CDR3 residues: CASSPRVTDTQYF. The DNA for the CDR3 is TGTGCCAGCAGCCCTCGAGTCACAGATACGCAGTATTTT. Combining the CDR3 with reference TRBV9 and TRBJ2-3 gives the whole variable domain DSGVTQTPKHLITATGQRVTLRCSPRSGDLSVYWYQQSLDQGLQFLIQYYNGEERAKGNILERFSAQQFPDLHSELNLSSLELGDSALYFCASSPRVTDTQYFGPGTRLTVL.

The genes are TRBV28 and TRBJ2-1, with TRBD2 matching over 8 bases. Per the germline V gene, CDR1 is MDHEN and CDR2 is SYDVKM. The length of the CDR3 is 13 residues. Unmatched junction bases numbered 7, after V lost 8 bases and J lost 7 bases. CDR3 sequence reads: CASYGRGVNEQFF. The CDR3, as DNA: TGTGCCAGCTACGGGAGGGGGGTAAATGAGCAGTTCTTC.

The rearrangement links TRBV7-9 to TRBJ2-1; the match to TRBD1 covers 7 bases. Germline V CDR1 and CDR2: SEHNR, FQNEAQ (reference sequence). V was clipped by 10 bases and J by 5 bases; unmatched bases: 5. This CDR3 spans 12 amino acids. The CDR3 loop is CATQGTDNEQFF. CDR3 in DNA: TGTGCCACCCAGGGGACAGACAATGAGCAGTTCTTC.

V gene TRBV2 combines with J gene TRBJ2-7, with TRBD1 identical over 10 bases. The V and J ends lost 3 bases and 4 bases, in that order; junction bases with no gene match: 3. The length of the CDR3 is 14 residues. Per the germline V gene, CDR1 is SNHLY and CDR2 is FYNNEI. CDR3 bases: TGTGCCAGCAGTGACGGACAGGGGGTTTACGAGCAGTACTTC. Translation: CASSDGQGVYEQYF.

This chain links TRBV7-8 with TRBJ2-1; D not resolved. Trimming shortened V by 1 base and J by 6 bases, and 7 bases separated the two germline ends. CDR3 size: 13 residues. Germline V gene data show CDR1 as SGHVS and CDR2 as FQNEAQ. CDR3 in amino acids: CASSLGVSNEQFF. The CDR3 region has the DNA TGTGCCAGCAGCTTAGGAGTTAGCAATGAGCAGTTCTTC.

In this sample, this clone turned up a few times. Distinct nucleotide sequences in the sample also encode this CDR3. CDR3: CASSLGGGETQYF. Written as DNA, the CDR3 is TGTGCCAGCAGCTTAGGGGGAGGAGAGACCCAGTACTTC. The gene calls are TRBV7-9 and TRBJ2-5; a weak D match, TRBD2 (6 bases). The germline V and J ends were trimmed by 1 base and 4 bases, with 7 bases remaining between them. Germline CDR1 is SEHNR and CDR2 is FQNEAQ (reference sequence). The CDR3 runs 13 residues.

The chain links TRBV2 to TRBJ1-5; the D gene is possibly TRBD1 (5 bases). This CDR3 has 15 residues. V shed 6 bases and J shed 6 bases, with 18 bases lying between them. The V gene's germline CDR1 is SNHLY and CDR2 FYNNEI. CDR3 in DNA: TGTGCCAGCAGCCCAGGTGGGGGGTCGGGTCAGCCCCAGCATTTT. It codes for CASSPGGGSGQPQHF.

The rearrangement links TRBV5-3 to TRBJ2-7, with TRBD2 matching over 7 bases. TRBV5-3 carries the ORF label, with uncertain function. This CDR3 spans 16 amino acids. The J segment lost 0 bases and the V segment lost 6 bases, leaving 12 bases of the junction unmatched. CDR3 amino acids: CARTRPGGTNSYEQYF. CDR3 sequence (DNA): TGTGCCAGAACTAGACCCGGTGGGACTAACTCCTACGAGCAGTACTTC.

This clone appeared once. The genes are TRBV27 and TRBJ2-1; the D is unclear. CDR3 length: 20 residues. Germline loops: CDR1 MNHEY, CDR2 SMNVEV (reference sequence). V was cut by 2 bases and J by 1 base, with 24 bases left in between. CDR3 nucleotides: TGTGCCAGCAGTTTAAAGTTCGGGTATTTCAGAGCCAAATCCTACAATGAGCAGTTCTTC. Translating gives CASSLKFGYFRAKSYNEQFF.

The chain has TRBV19 and TRBJ2-5, with TRBD2 identical over 7 bases. This CDR3 has 14 amino acids. J lost 7 bases, V lost 3 bases, and 8 bases had no gene match. Germline CDR1 reads LNHDA; CDR2 reads SQIVND (reference sequence). CDR3 in amino acids: CASSIHTREGTQYF. The CDR3 region has the DNA TGTGCCAGTAGTATTCATACAAGGGAGGGGACCCAGTACTTC.

V and J are TRBV7-9 and TRBJ2-1, with TRBD2 matching 11 bases. Germline trimming cut 5 bases from V and 3 bases from J; bases unmatched to any gene: 3. Germline CDR1 reads SEHNR; CDR2 reads FQNEAQ (reference sequence). The CDR3 runs 15 residues. The CDR3: CASSVTSGSYNEQFF. CDR3 sequence (DNA): TGTGCCAGCAGCGTAACTAGCGGGAGCTACAATGAGCAGTTCTTC.

V is TRBV29-1 and J is TRBJ2-7; maybe TRBD1 (6 bases). The V gene's germline CDR1 is SQVTM and CDR2 ANQGSEA. The V gene lost 0 bases and the J gene lost 3 bases, with 9 bases spanning the gap. The CDR3 sequence is 13 residues long. CDR3 sequence: CSVEESQGYEQYF. Here the CDR3 DNA reads TGCAGCGTTGAAGAATCACAGGGCTACGAGCAGTACTTC.